This TCR beta chain stems from a study of blood T cell repertoires in COVID-19 (TCRdb year 2020). With respect to the entire study: Collaborator samples came from the United States, Italy and Spain and covered acute and convalescent phases of COVID-19. Where available, HLA class I and class II types were taken from metadata supplied by the sample provider and were not determined by assay-based typing. The dataset comprised deeply sampled blood TCRbeta repertoires from subjects exposed to, actively infected with, or recovered from COVID-19. The prospective study material was composed of cDNA or gDNA derived from T cells, B-cell-depleted T cells, or PBMCs. The samples were drawn from the first 160 participants of the ongoing ImmuneRACE study and from 1,200 or so subjects provided by 6 global collaborators. The sample metadata nearly always contained a de-identified subject ID, COVID-19 status, age in years and sex. The repertoires were made available in a free public database intended to serve as a resource for research on the immune response to SARS-CoV-2. General conclusions and limits of the study: The amount of clinical and demographic metadata varied by source and participant and was provided uncurated.

A note on this clone: Its target antigen remains unknown. Per-base qualities were not stored, and no clone one base away is much larger.

The germline V gene gives CDR1 as SGHRS and CDR2 as YFSETQ. The CDR3 measures 14 amino acids from cysteine to phenylalanine. The only DNA kept is the CDR3, 42 bases in frame from the first base. V is pared back by 3 bases and J by 1 base, with 10 bases lying between the germline termini. TCRbeta CDR3 regions were amplified from genomic DNA using the immunoSEQ Assay, a bias-controlled multiplex PCR. Concerning the study's data processing: The number of nucleated cells in each sample was estimated by amplification of reference gene primers within the assay. To quantify the absolute abundance of each unique TCRbeta CDR3 rearrangement, sequence reads were collapsed and filtered. For each sample, productive Simpson clonality was calculated as the square root of Simpson's diversity index over productive rearrangements. TCRdb re-hosts the immuneACCESS table, in-frame sequences only. Its copies lack some clones; in the studies checked, an unresolved V gene accounts for under half of them, and the cause for the rest is not known. That table is the source of V, J and clone size, and D and trimming were worked out from the DNA. This sample lists about 270,000 clones; 86% were detected once. The ten largest clones take up 15% of the sample.

Enrolling through a virtual design, the prospective study's participants ranged in age from roughly 18 to 95 years and lived across approximately 25 United States geographic areas. To assign participants to cohorts, the prospective study relied on clinical history that participants themselves reported in a screening survey and a study questionnaire. Recovered participants in ImmuneRACE Cohort 3 were defined by two consecutive negative NP/OP PCR tests, clearance by a healthcare professional, or resolution of symptoms. In the prospective study, mobile phlebotomists collected whole blood, serum and a nasopharyngeal or oropharyngeal swab from each participant. Over an approximately two-month period, participants in the prospective study had the option of providing additional blood draws and questionnaires. Before DNA extraction, prospective study blood samples were shipped either frozen or at room temperature.

The sequence was obtained from a man younger than 35 who had recovered from COVID-19. The material sequenced was PBMCs or T cells enriched from blood (not recorded which). The sequence links TRBV5-1 to TRBJ1-1; TRBD1 could be the D gene, as 6 bases match. CDR3 sequence: CASSSGQKNTEAFF. The DNA reads TGCGCCAGCAGCTCTGGACAGAAGAACACTGAAGCTTTCTTT.